The rows below give T cell receptor beta chains drawn from one sample of a study of blood T cell repertoires in COVID-19. The assay was immunoSEQ multiplex PCR, and TCRdb's table has in-frame clones only and misses some. Of fewer than 200,000 clones listed, about 85% are singletons. Sequenced: peripheral blood. The source is a woman over 75 with acute or convalescent COVID-19. The CDR3 runs from the conserved cysteine through the conserved F or W. A D gene is named only where the DNA matches it firmly. Rows give clone size only sometimes, using once, few, many, or a class for an expanded clone.

J,V,size,D,CDR3,DNA
TRBJ2-2,TRBV10-3,-,TRBD1,CAIGGTGGSGELFF,TGTGCCATCGGGGGGACAGGGGGGTCCGGGGAGCTGTTTTTT
TRBJ2-7,TRBV7-9,-,-,CASSLVMGSRREQYF,TGTGCCAGCAGCTTAGTGATGGGATCTCGGAGGGAGCAGTACTTC
TRBJ1-1,TRBV9,-,-,CASSVVSGMNTEAFF,TGTGCCAGCAGCGTAGTGTCGGGGATGAACACTGAAGCTTTCTTT
TRBJ1-1,TRBV3-1/TRBV3-2,-,-,CASSQGGGLEAFF,TGTGCCAGCAGCCAAGGAGGTGGCCTTGAAGCTTTCTTT
TRBJ2-7,TRBV7-9,-,-,CASSLGRYEQYF,TGTGCCAGCAGCTTAGGCCGGTACGAGCAGTACTTC
TRBJ2-1,TRBV6-1,-,TRBD2,CASSEVLAGGLVEQFF,TGTGCCAGCAGTGAAGTGCTAGCGGGGGGGCTTGTTGAGCAGTTCTTC
TRBJ2-3,TRBV7-2,-,-,CASSSRQARADTQYF,TGTGCCAGCAGCTCTAGACAGGCCCGGGCTGATACGCAGTATTTT
TRBJ1-4,TRBV7-9,-,TRBD1,CASSSRTGVEKLFF,TGTGCCAGCAGCTCCAGGACAGGGGTCGAAAAACTGTTTTTT
TRBJ2-7,TRBV18,-,-,CASSPAGYEQYF,TGTGCCAGCTCACCGGCCGGGTACGAGCAGTACTTC
TRBJ2-2,TRBV5-5,-,TRBD2,CASSPRPGGGGELFF,TGTGCCAGCAGCCCCCGTCCGGGGGGGGGCGGGGAGCTGTTTTTT
TRBJ2-3,TRBV7-7,-,-,CASSLAAGPTDTQYF,TGTGCCAGCAGCTTAGCGGCGGGGCCCACAGATACGCAGTATTTT
TRBJ2-3,TRBV9,-,-,CASSSRGGGTDTQYF,TGTGCCAGCAGCTCGCGGGGTGGGGGGACAGATACGCAGTATTTT
TRBJ1-5,TRBV7-2,-,-,CASSLGGGGQPQHF,TGTGCCAGCAGCTTAGGCGGCGGGGGTCAGCCCCAGCATTTT
TRBJ1-4,TRBV25-1,-,TRBD1,CASSEYNRGNLNEKLFF,TGTGCCAGCAGTGAATATAACAGGGGGAATTTGAATGAAAAACTGTTTTTT
TRBJ1-1,TRBV6-2/TRBV6-3,-,-,CASSYSLIAVNRGLEAFF,TGTGCCAGCAGTTACTCCCTGATTGCGGTTAATAGGGGTCTTGAAGCTTTCTTT
TRBJ2-7,TRBV19,-,TRBD2,CASSGRAVYEQYF,TGTGCCAGTAGCGGGAGGGCAGTTTACGAGCAGTACTTC
TRBJ2-7,TRBV5-5,-,TRBD1,CASSLGGPGQGRSEQYF,TGTGCCAGCAGCTTGGGGGGCCCGGGACAGGGGCGGTCCGAGCAGTACTTC
TRBJ1-2,TRBV3-1/TRBV3-2,-,TRBD1,CASSQVPGQATNYGYTF,TGTGCCAGCAGCCAAGTTCCCGGACAGGCCACTAACTATGGCTACACCTTC
TRBJ2-5,TRBV7-9,-,-,CASSLARTFSETQYF,TGTGCCAGCAGCTTAGCAAGGACTTTTTCGGAGACCCAGTACTTC
TRBJ1-2,TRBV19,-,-,CASSPQGRGRPYGYTF,TGTGCCAGTAGTCCCCAGGGGCGAGGGCGGCCCTATGGCTACACCTTC
TRBJ2-7,TRBV29-1,-,TRBD2,CSVDGASGRAREQYF,TGCAGCGTTGATGGAGCTAGCGGGAGGGCCAGGGAGCAGTACTTC
TRBJ2-1,TRBV5-1,once,-,CASSLEIAGSYNEQFF,TGCGCCAGCAGCTTGGAGATCGCGGGCTCCTACAATGAGCAGTTCTTC